This is a list of T cell receptor beta chains from one sample in a study of OX40 agonist ivuxolimab in advanced cancers. Assay: immunoSEQ multiplex PCR; the TCRdb copy retains only in-frame clones and omits some. The sample holds about 61,000 clones, less than 85% seen once. The material sequenced was CD4+ or CD8+ T cells sorted from blood, taken in a trial of the OX40 agonist ivuxolimab. The receptors shown here come from an adult with an advanced solid tumor such as melanoma, head and neck, liver or kidney cancer. Each CDR3 is given with its conserved first and last residue. Each record gives: clone size, J gene, D gene, V gene, CDR3 DNA, CDR3 protein. A D gene is named only where the DNA matches it firmly. Rows give clone size only sometimes, using once, few, many, or a class for an expanded clone.

NA TRBJ2-2 TRBD2 TRBV29-1 TGCGGGGGGGCGAACACCGGGGAGCTGTTTTTT CGGANTGELFF
NA TRBJ1-2 NA TRBV4-3 TGCGCCAGCAGCCAAGATAATAGGGGACGGGGCTACACCTTC CASSQDNRGRGYTF
few TRBJ1-2 TRBD1 TRBV28 TGTGCCAGCAGGACAGGGGTTCCCTATGGCTACACCTTC CASRTGVPYGYTF
few TRBJ1-2 NA TRBV28 TGTGCCAGCAGTTTGTGGCAGCACATCCTCTATGGCTACACCTTC CASSLWQHILYGYTF
NA TRBJ1-3 NA TRBV7-6 TGTGCCAGCAGCTCGAGGACTGCTGGAAACACCATATATTTT CASSSRTAGNTIYF
NA TRBJ2-2 NA TRBV19 TGTGCCAGTAGTATAGTCGCAGCATTCACCGGGGAGCTGTTTTTT CASSIVAAFTGELFF
NA TRBJ1-6 NA TRBV7-2 TGTGCCAGCAGCTTTTTGGAGGGGCCTGAGAATTCACCCCTCCACTTT CASSFLEGPENSPLHF
NA TRBJ2-6 TRBD1 TRBV27 TGTGCCAGCAGTAGACAGGGGGGTTCTGGGGCCAACGTCCTGACTTTC CASSRQGGSGANVLTF
NA TRBJ2-1 NA TRBV19 TGTGCCAGTAGAGGGTCGAGTTCTGAACTCAATGAGCAGTTCTTC CASRGSSSELNEQFF
NA TRBJ2-1 NA TRBV2 TGTGCCAGCAGTGACTCAAACCCCAAATACAATGAGCAGTTCTTC CASSDSNPKYNEQFF
NA TRBJ2-1 NA TRBV5-6 TGTGCCAGCAGCTTGGGTGTTGGCGGGACCCGCTCCTACAATGAGCAGTTCTTC CASSLGVGGTRSYNEQFF
NA TRBJ2-7 TRBD1 TRBV27 TGTGCCAGCAGTTTCCTCCGATTACCCCGGGACAGGGGAGGCTACGAGCAGTACTTC CASSFLRLPRDRGGYEQYF
once TRBJ2-3 NA TRBV6-1 TGTGCCAGCAGGGAACTTGGGGGGGCGAAGACAGATACGCAGTATTTT CASRELGGAKTDTQYF
NA TRBJ2-7 TRBD2 TRBV14 TGTGCCAGCGGACTAGCGGGAGCGCATTCCTACGAGCAGTACTTC CASGLAGAHSYEQYF
few TRBJ2-5 NA TRBV30 TGTGCCTGGAGTAGGGGACTGATAGAGACCCAGTACTTC CAWSRGLIETQYF
once TRBJ1-1 NA TRBV28 TGTGCCAGCACCTTAGCGGGGGATAAGGGCACTGAAGCTTTCTTT CASTLAGDKGTEAFF
NA TRBJ2-7 TRBD1 TRBV2 TGTGCCAGCAGCACCAGGGGGCTCTACGAGCAGTACTTC CASSTRGLYEQYF
NA TRBJ2-3 NA TRBV18 TGTGCCAGCTCAATTCTATCGGGAGCGGCCGACAATACGCAGTATTTT CASSILSGAADNTQYF
NA TRBJ2-3 TRBD1 TRBV6-1 TGTGCCAGCAGGAAGATGGGACAGGGAACAGATACGCAGTATTTT CASRKMGQGTDTQYF
once TRBJ1-2 TRBD1 TRBV2 TGTGCCACGACCGGACAGGGAATGAGTGGCTACACCTTC CATTGQGMSGYTF
once TRBJ2-3 NA TRBV18 TGTGCCAGCTCGGAACGCACAGATACGCAGTATTTT CASSERTDTQYF
NA TRBJ1-2 NA TRBV9 TGTGCCAGCAGCGTAGCCTCCGGGACCGGGGGGGGTGGCTACACCTTC CASSVASGTGGGGYTF
NA TRBJ1-2 NA TRBV11-2 TGTGCCAGCAGCCCTAGTGCCAGCTATGGCTACACCTTC CASSPSASYGYTF
few TRBJ2-7 NA TRBV28 TGTGCCAGCCTAACAGACAGCTACGAGCAGTACTTC CASLTDSYEQYF
NA TRBJ2-2 TRBD2 TRBV5-6 TGTGCCAGCAGCCACGAGGGACTAGCGCCCTTGGGGGAGCTGTTTTTT CASSHEGLAPLGELFF
once TRBJ2-5 NA TRBV4-2 TGTGCCAGCAGCCAAGATTGGACGTCGGAGACCCAGTACTTC CASSQDWTSETQYF
NA TRBJ1-1 TRBD1 TRBV19 TGTGCCAGTAGTATAGGATTGACAGGGGACACTGAAGCTTTCTTT CASSIGLTGDTEAFF
NA TRBJ2-3 NA TRBV10-3 TGTGCCATCAGAGGTGCCGATAGCACAGATACGCAGTATTTT CAIRGADSTDTQYF
NA TRBJ2-7 TRBD2 TRBV27 TGTGCCAGCAGGGGGACTAGCGGGAGTATCAACGAGCAGTACTTC CASRGTSGSINEQYF
NA TRBJ1-2 NA TRBV19 TGTGCCAGTAGCGAGGACCTACTCTATGGCTACACCTTC CASSEDLLYGYTF
NA TRBJ2-1 NA TRBV29-1 TGCAGCGTTGATCGTGCTTACAATGAGCAGTTCTTC CSVDRAYNEQFF
once TRBJ2-3 TRBD1 TRBV30 TGTGCCTGGAACGGTGGTTTCGGGGGACAGGCAGATACGCAGTATTTT CAWNGGFGGQADTQYF
NA TRBJ2-3 NA TRBV18 TGTGCCAGCTCAGTGGTGGCTCAGCAATTCCAGTATTTT CASSVVAQQFQYF
NA TRBJ2-7 NA TRBV18 TGTGCCAGCTCACCCGGACGGCCGGAGGTCAACGAGCAGTACTTC CASSPGRPEVNEQYF
NA TRBJ2-5 NA TRBV2 TGTGCCAGCAGTGTAACTAGGGAGACCCAGTACTTC CASSVTRETQYF